These 14 T cell receptor beta chains were all obtained from the same sample, sequenced in a study of blood T cell repertoires in COVID-19. Produced via immunoSEQ multiplex PCR; TCRdb's table is partial and in-frame only. Of 150,000 or so clones in the sample, 84% are singletons; the top ten hold roughly 15%. The sequencing input was peripheral blood. These receptors originate from a man aged 18 to 30 with active or convalescent COVID-19.

The genes are TRBV5-1 and TRBJ1-6, with TRBD1 as a possible D gene (6 bases). There are 14 residues in the CDR3. Germline-derived CDR1 and CDR2 are SGHRS and YFSETQ. Trimming shortened V by 4 bases and J by 10 bases, and 15 bases separated the two germline ends. The CDR3 region is CASSPGTLESPLHF. CDR3 DNA sequence: TGCGCCAGCAGCCCCGGGACACTTGAATCACCCCTCCACTTT.

Of note for this clone: Other DNA sequences within the sample encode an identical CDR3. DNA for the CDR3: TGTGCCAGCAGGACAGGGCACAATTCACCCCTCCACTTT. Encoded protein: CASRTGHNSPLHF. This chain links TRBV25-1 with TRBJ1-6; TRBD1 matches 7 bases. Trimming cost V 6 bases and J 7 bases; bases outside gene matches: 3. Per the germline V gene, CDR1 is MGHDK and CDR2 is SYGVNS. The CDR3 length is 13 residues. Drawing the rest from reference TRBV25-1 and TRBJ1-6, the complete variable domain is EADIYQTPRYLVIGTGKKITLECSQTMGHDKMYWYQQDPGMELHLIHYSYGVNSTEKGDLSSESTVSRIRTEHFPLTLESARPSHTSQYLCASRTGHNSPLHFGNGTRLTVT.

The chain employs TRBV5-1 and TRBJ1-6, with TRBD1 matching 9 bases. Germline assignment: CDR1 SGHRS and CDR2 YFSETQ. The CDR3 contains 15 residues. With 4 bases clipped from V and 10 bases from J, the junction kept 9 bases outside the gene matches. The CDR3 is CASSVTGTGNSPLHF. Written as DNA, the CDR3 is TGCGCCAGCAGCGTTACCGGGACAGGGAACTCACCCCTCCACTTT.

The chain uses TRBV7-9 and TRBJ2-3, with TRBD2 identical over 11 bases. This CDR3 is 16 amino acids long. Germline CDR1 and CDR2: SEHNR and FQNEAQ (reference sequence). Germline trimming cut 7 bases from V and 0 bases from J; bases unmatched to any gene: 6. Here the CDR3 reads CASKRTSGLSTDTQYF. The CDR3 nucleotides read TGTGCCAGCAAGAGGACTAGCGGGCTGAGCACAGATACGCAGTATTTT.

CDR3 residues: CASSLDPQGTYTGELFF. As DNA, the CDR3 is TGCGCCAGCAGCTTGGACCCCCAGGGGACGTACACCGGGGAGCTGTTTTTT. The J gene is TRBJ2-2, the V gene TRBV5-1, with D maybe TRBD1 (6 bases). Germline values: CDR1 SGHRS, CDR2 YFSETQ. V dropped 0 bases and J dropped 3 bases, with 15 bases sitting between them. This CDR3 is built from 17 residues.

This clone has only a few counts. V and J are TRBV11-2 and TRBJ2-7; TRBD1 aligns across 9 bases. Germline V CDR1 and CDR2: SGHAT, FQNNGV. V trimming: 5 bases; J trimming: 6 bases; junction bases outside the gene matches: 8. The CDR3 has 14 amino acids. The DNA for the CDR3 is TGTGCCAGCAGCACTTGGACAGGGGAGGGCGAGCAGTACTTC. Its protein is CASSTWTGEGEQYF.

The rearrangement joins TRBV7-9 to TRBJ2-1; TRBD2 aligns across 8 bases. V was clipped by 4 bases and J by 4 bases; unmatched bases: 12. CDR3 length: 17 amino acids. CDR1 is SEHNR, CDR2 FQNEAQ, per germline (reference sequence). For the CDR3, the DNA is TGTGCCAGCAGCTCACCCGCGGGACTAGTGACATACAATGAGCAGTTCTTC. It codes for CASSSPAGLVTYNEQFF.

The J gene is TRBJ2-5, the V gene TRBV23-1; 9 bases are shared with TRBD2. TRBV23-1 is filed as an ORF, its function uncertain. The ends lost 2 bases at V and 3 bases at J; junction bases unmatched: 4. There are 15 residues in the CDR3. CDR3 sequence: CASSQPIAGEETQYF. The CDR3 coding sequence is TGCGCCAGCAGTCAACCAATAGCGGGGGAAGAGACCCAGTACTTC.

This clone was seen a single time. The chain joins TRBV5-1 to TRBJ2-1; the match to TRBD2 covers 7 bases. CDR3 length: 14 amino acids. J lost 9 bases, V lost 2 bases, and 8 bases had no gene match. Germline V gives CDR1 SGHRS, CDR2 YFSETQ. CDR3 in DNA: TGCGCCAGCAGCTTAGGACTAGAAGTCGGTGAGCAGTTCTTC. This codes for CASSLGLEVGEQFF. Combining the CDR3 with reference TRBV5-1 and TRBJ2-1 gives the whole variable domain KAGVTQTPRYLIKTRGQQVTLSCSPISGHRSVSWYQQTPGQGLQFLFEYFSETQRNKGNFPGRFSGRQFSNSRSEMNVSTLELGDSALYLCASSLGLEVGEQFFGPGTRLTVL.

This chain joins TRBV6-1 and TRBJ1-5, with 9 bases lining up with TRBD1. The CDR3 has 17 amino acids. CDR1 MNHNS and CDR2 SASEGT come from the germline V gene. After removal of 4 bases from V and 2 bases from J, the junction contained 9 bases not matched to a gene. The chain's CDR3 is CASSAPRTGVGNQPQHF. CDR3 nucleotide sequence: TGTGCCAGCAGTGCCCCGCGGACAGGGGTAGGCAATCAGCCCCAGCATTTT.

This clone was counted a single time. J is TRBJ1-1 and V is TRBV5-1; 9 bases are shared with TRBD1. Losses at the gene ends were 3 bases for V and 1 base for J; bases not matched to a gene: 4. Germline CDR1 is SGHRS and CDR2 is YFSETQ. The CDR3 loop spans 15 amino acids. The CDR3 bases are TGCGCCAGCAGCTACACAGGGGGCAAGAACACTGAAGCTTTCTTT. This sequence encodes CASSYTGGKNTEAFF.

This rearrangement joins TRBV30 to TRBJ1-1, with D unclear. This CDR3 is built from 16 residues. Germline CDR1 and CDR2: GTSNPN and SVGIG (reference sequence). V shed 0 bases and J shed 1 base, with 15 bases lying between them. DNA for the CDR3: TGTGCCTGGAGTGTACCCCCAGCACGCGGGAACACTGAAGCTTTCTTT. It yields the protein CAWSVPPARGNTEAFF.

This clone came up once. This rearrangement joins TRBV4-3 to TRBJ2-3, with D maybe TRBD2 (6 bases). The germline V gene has CDR1 LGHNA and CDR2 YSLEER. CDR3 length equals 16 residues. The ends were cut back, 0 bases at V and 2 bases at J, with 12 bases in the middle. CDR3 sequence (DNA): TGCGCCAGCAGCCAAGAGGGGAGGCCCCACACAGATACGCAGTATTTT. Its translation is CASSQEGRPHTDTQYF.

This sequence joins TRBV25-1 and TRBJ1-6, with D uncertain. Germline assignment: CDR1 MGHDK and CDR2 SYGVNS. The CDR3 sequence is 13 residues long. The V end was cut by 6 bases, the J end by 6 bases, with 9 bases between. As DNA, the CDR3 is TGTGCCAGCAGCGTGGCATTTAATTCACCCCTCCACTTT. Protein product: CASSVAFNSPLHF.